These T cell receptor beta chains were read from a single sample in a study of blood T cell repertoires in COVID-19. Data came from immunoSEQ multiplex PCR; TCRdb stores just in-frame clones and leaves some out. Of 380,000 or so clones in the sample, approximately 77% are singletons; the top ten hold approximately 1%. The sample was peripheral blood. The receptors here all came from a human donor with acute or convalescent COVID-19. The donor label of this sample is uncertain. The CDR3 runs from the conserved cysteine through the conserved F or W. D genes are given only for firm matches. The size of a clone is reported for some rows only, either as once, few or many, or as a class for expanded clones.

j_gene: TRBJ2-7; v_gene: TRBV5-1; d_gene: .; abundance: .; CDR3aa: CASSSQSYPEYF; CDR3nt: TGCGCCAGCAGTTCGCAATCGTACCCGGAGTACTTC
j_gene: TRBJ2-6; v_gene: TRBV5-4; d_gene: .; abundance: .; CDR3aa: CASSLLLTSGANVLTF; CDR3nt: TGTGCCAGCAGCTTGCTCTTAACTTCTGGGGCCAACGTCCTGACTTTC
j_gene: TRBJ2-5; v_gene: TRBV6-1; d_gene: TRBD2; abundance: .; CDR3aa: CASRERELAGLQETQYF; CDR3nt: TGTGCCAGCAGAGAACGAGAACTAGCGGGCCTCCAAGAGACCCAGTACTTC
j_gene: TRBJ1-2; v_gene: TRBV6-1; d_gene: .; abundance: .; CDR3aa: CASTTGGRNGYTF; CDR3nt: TGTGCCAGCACCACGGGGGGACGGAATGGCTACACCTTC
j_gene: TRBJ1-6; v_gene: TRBV7-9; d_gene: .; abundance: .; CDR3aa: CASSLDTANSPLHF; CDR3nt: TGTGCCAGCAGCTTAGACACCGCCAATTCACCCCTCCACTTT
j_gene: TRBJ1-2; v_gene: TRBV19; d_gene: .; abundance: .; CDR3aa: CASSTGIISYGYTF; CDR3nt: TGTGCCAGTAGCACAGGGATTATCTCCTATGGCTACACCTTC
j_gene: TRBJ2-1; v_gene: TRBV2; d_gene: TRBD2; abundance: .; CDR3aa: CASSRGTSGGVRNEQFF; CDR3nt: TGTGCCAGCAGCCGCGGGACTAGCGGGGGAGTTAGGAATGAGCAGTTCTTC
j_gene: TRBJ1-4; v_gene: TRBV2; d_gene: .; abundance: .; CDR3aa: CATTSDEKLFF; CDR3nt: TGTGCCACCACAAGTGATGAAAAACTGTTTTTT
j_gene: TRBJ1-1; v_gene: TRBV6-5; d_gene: .; abundance: .; CDR3aa: CASSSGVGAFF; CDR3nt: TGTGCCAGCAGTTCAGGTGTAGGAGCTTTCTTT
j_gene: TRBJ2-6; v_gene: TRBV5-5; d_gene: .; abundance: once; CDR3aa: CASSLGPQGSTGANVLTF; CDR3nt: TGTGCCAGCAGCTTAGGTCCCCAGGGAAGTACCGGGGCCAACGTCCTGACTTTC
j_gene: TRBJ1-2; v_gene: TRBV2; d_gene: .; abundance: .; CDR3aa: CASSEQGIYGYTF; CDR3nt: TGTGCCAGCAGTGAACAGGGGATCTATGGCTACACCTTC
j_gene: TRBJ1-6; v_gene: TRBV19; d_gene: .; abundance: .; CDR3aa: CASSWTLRGNSPLHF; CDR3nt: TGTGCCAGTAGTTGGACCTTGCGCGGGAATTCACCCCTCCACTTT
j_gene: TRBJ1-2; v_gene: TRBV4-2; d_gene: .; abundance: .; CDR3aa: CASSQGLSGKGAGGYGYTF; CDR3nt: TGTGCCAGCAGCCAAGGCTTATCAGGGAAGGGTGCGGGAGGATATGGCTACACCTTC
j_gene: TRBJ2-2; v_gene: TRBV5-1; d_gene: .; abundance: .; CDR3aa: CASSLLKSDTGELFF; CDR3nt: TGCGCCAGCAGCCTGCTTAAGTCAGACACCGGGGAGCTGTTTTTT
j_gene: TRBJ1-1; v_gene: TRBV7-9; d_gene: .; abundance: once; CDR3aa: CASSFGESNTEAFF; CDR3nt: TGTGCCAGCAGCTTCGGAGAAAGCAACACTGAAGCTTTCTTT
j_gene: TRBJ1-1; v_gene: TRBV10-3; d_gene: .; abundance: .; CDR3aa: CAIRDRPNTEAFF; CDR3nt: TGTGCCATCAGGGACAGACCGAACACTGAAGCTTTCTTT
j_gene: TRBJ1-1; v_gene: TRBV9; d_gene: .; abundance: once; CDR3aa: CASSPRPGTEAFF; CDR3nt: TGTGCCAGCAGCCCTAGACCCGGGACTGAAGCTTTCTTT
j_gene: TRBJ2-1; v_gene: TRBV5-1; d_gene: TRBD1; abundance: .; CDR3aa: CASSDGQGSYNEQFF; CDR3nt: TGCGCCAGCAGCGATGGACAGGGGTCGTACAATGAGCAGTTCTTC
j_gene: TRBJ1-5; v_gene: TRBV7-4; d_gene: TRBD1; abundance: .; CDR3aa: CASSSCRDRGPFSNQPQHF; CDR3nt: TGTGCCAGCAGCTCGTGCCGGGACAGGGGCCCTTTTAGCAATCAGCCCCAGCATTTT
j_gene: TRBJ1-6; v_gene: TRBV27; d_gene: .; abundance: once; CDR3aa: CASGVSGHNNSPLHF; CDR3nt: TGTGCCAGCGGAGTCTCGGGACACAATAATTCACCCCTCCACTTT
j_gene: TRBJ1-1; v_gene: TRBV25-1; d_gene: TRBD1; abundance: few; CDR3aa: CASRTTGAEAFF; CDR3nt: TGTGCCAGCAGGACTACAGGGGCCGAAGCTTTCTTT
j_gene: TRBJ1-2; v_gene: TRBV13; d_gene: .; abundance: .; CDR3aa: CASSLQQGSGYTF; CDR3nt: TGTGCCAGCAGCTTACAACAGGGCAGTGGCTACACCTTC
j_gene: TRBJ2-1; v_gene: TRBV9; d_gene: TRBD1; abundance: .; CDR3aa: CASSVAMGTGFYNEQFF; CDR3nt: TGTGCCAGCAGCGTAGCTATGGGGACAGGGTTCTACAATGAGCAGTTCTTC
j_gene: TRBJ2-3; v_gene: TRBV5-8; d_gene: TRBD1; abundance: .; CDR3aa: CASSYQGVQGYTDTQYF; CDR3nt: TGTGCCAGCAGCTATCAGGGGGTTCAGGGTTACACAGATACGCAGTATTTT
j_gene: TRBJ1-5; v_gene: TRBV2; d_gene: .; abundance: .; CDR3aa: CASTGYSNQPQHF; CDR3nt: TGTGCCAGCACAGGGTATAGCAATCAGCCCCAGCATTTT
j_gene: TRBJ1-2; v_gene: TRBV30; d_gene: .; abundance: .; CDR3aa: CAWSGGGVGGYTF; CDR3nt: TGTGCCTGGAGTGGGGGAGGGGTTGGCGGCTACACCTTC
j_gene: TRBJ2-3; v_gene: TRBV7-8; d_gene: .; abundance: .; CDR3aa: CASSLGGGWADTQYF; CDR3nt: TGTGCCAGCAGCTTAGGAGGCGGGTGGGCAGATACGCAGTATTTT
j_gene: TRBJ2-1; v_gene: TRBV4-2; d_gene: TRBD1; abundance: .; CDR3aa: CASSQDRDRYNEQFF; CDR3nt: TGTGCCAGCAGCCAAGATCGGGACAGATACAATGAGCAGTTCTTC
j_gene: TRBJ1-4; v_gene: TRBV5-5; d_gene: .; abundance: .; CDR3aa: CASSVGDTSTNEKLFF; CDR3nt: TGTGCCAGCAGTGTAGGGGACACCTCAACTAATGAAAAACTGTTTTTT
j_gene: TRBJ2-7; v_gene: TRBV4-2; d_gene: TRBD2; abundance: .; CDR3aa: CASSQVGGRPSYEQYF; CDR3nt: TGTGCCAGCAGCCAAGTCGGCGGGAGGCCCTCCTACGAGCAGTACTTC
j_gene: TRBJ1-3; v_gene: TRBV9; d_gene: TRBD1; abundance: .; CDR3aa: CASSVHPGQGAVKGNTIYF; CDR3nt: TGTGCCAGCAGCGTTCATCCGGGACAGGGGGCGGTTAAGGGAAACACCATATATTTT
j_gene: TRBJ2-7; v_gene: TRBV11-2; d_gene: .; abundance: .; CDR3aa: CASSSSIQGYEQYF; CDR3nt: TGTGCCAGCAGCTCAAGCATTCAGGGATACGAGCAGTACTTC